The 15 T cell receptor beta chains listed next were all sequenced from one sample in a study of cytomegalovirus exposure and HLA in healthy donors. PCR amplification relied on 60 Vbeta primers (plus 13 Jbeta primers). Profiled with immunoSEQ multiplex PCR; TCRdb holds only in-frame clones, not every one. The sample includes approximately 130,000 clones, approximately 80% seen only once; the top ten take around 1.3%. Specimen: PBMCs. The source of these receptors is a woman between 40 and 55 years old in good health and CMV-seronegative.

The chain joins TRBV7-3 to TRBJ1-2; TRBD1 aligns across 9 bases. J was trimmed by 6 bases and V by 5 bases; bases with no gene match: 7. Germline V gene lookup returns CDR1 SGHTA and CDR2 FQGTGA. CDR3 length: 14 residues. The CDR3 nucleotides read TGTGCCAGCAGCGACAAGACAGGGGGGAATGGCTACACCTTC. Translating it yields CASSDKTGGNGYTF. The full variable domain, its missing parts supplied by reference TRBV7-3 and TRBJ1-2, is GAGVSQTPSNKVTEKGKYVELRCDPISGHTALYWYRQSLGQGPEFLIYFQGTGAADDSGLPNDRFFAVRPEGSVSTLKIQRTERGDSAVYLCASSDKTGGNGYTFGSGTRLTVV.

This clone was picked up a small number of times. V is TRBV7-6 and J is TRBJ1-2; 9 nucleotides match TRBD1. Trimming at V came to 1 base and at J to 7 bases, leaving 7 bases not matched to a gene. This CDR3 region has 15 residues. Germline values: CDR1 SGHVS, CDR2 FNYEAQ. DNA for the CDR3: TGTGCCAGCAGCTTAGGGGACAGGGAATTGTGTGGCTACACCTTC. Protein product: CASSLGDRELCGYTF.

In this sample, this clone turned up many times. The J gene is TRBJ2-1, the V gene TRBV2; 7 nucleotides agree with TRBD2. CDR3 length: 15 residues. J lost 9 bases, V lost 9 bases, and 17 bases had no gene match. The germline V gene has CDR1 SNHLY and CDR2 FYNNEI. This CDR3 reads CASLLEGTSGGEQFF. The CDR3 nucleotides are TGTGCCAGTCTTTTGGAGGGGACTTCGGGGGGTGAGCAGTTCTTC.

The genes are TRBV4-2 and TRBJ2-7; the D gene is possibly TRBD1 (5 bases). CDR1 is LGHNA and CDR2 is YNFKEQ in the germline V gene. There are 15 residues in the CDR3. Trimming left V 1 base short and J 5 bases short, with 15 bases between. CDR3 sequence reads: CASSQATESFDEQYF. The CDR3 coding sequence is TGTGCCAGCAGCCAAGCGACAGAGTCCTTCGACGAGCAGTACTTC.

The sample holds one count of this clone. This chain connects TRBV2 to TRBJ2-4, with TRBD1 identical over 8 bases. Trimming at V came to 6 bases and at J to 1 base, leaving 5 bases not matched to a gene. Per the germline V gene, CDR1 is SNHLY and CDR2 is FYNNEI. This CDR3 region has 15 residues. The DNA for the CDR3 is TGTGCCAGCAGGACAGGGGCAGCGGCCAAAAACATTCAGTACTTC. This translates into CASRTGAAAKNIQYF. The full variable domain, completed using reference TRBV2 and TRBJ2-4, is EPEVTQTPSHQVTQMGQEVILRCVPISNHLYFYWYRQILGQKVEFLVSFYNNEISEKSEIFDDQFSVERPDGSNFTLKIRSTKLEDSAMYFCASRTGAAAKNIQYFGAGTRLSVL.

This clone showed up just a few times. This chain connects TRBV28 to TRBJ2-7; TRBD1 matches 8 bases. This CDR3 is built from 15 residues. J was trimmed by 4 bases and V by 4 bases; bases with no gene match: 9. The V gene's germline CDR1 is MDHEN and CDR2 SYDVKM. CDR3 protein: CASSSAGTGGYEQYF. The CDR3 DNA sequence: TGTGCCAGCAGTTCCGCCGGGACAGGAGGGTACGAGCAGTACTTC.

The chain combines TRBV11-2 with TRBJ2-7, with 8 bases that match TRBD1. Per germline, CDR1 SGHAT and CDR2 FQNNGV. Trimming at V came to 6 bases and at J to 4 bases, leaving 8 bases not matched to a gene. This CDR3 spans 14 amino acids. The DNA of the CDR3 is TGTGCCAGCAGTCCCCAGGGGGCGCGGTACGAGCAGTACTTC. This gives the protein CASSPQGARYEQYF.

This clone appeared a single time. The genes are TRBV29-1 and TRBJ1-4, with 10 bases aligning to TRBD1. The germline CDR1 and CDR2 sequences are SQVTM and ANQGSEA. The CDR3 length is 13 residues. The ends lost 3 bases at V and 5 bases at J; junction bases unmatched: 0. CDR3: CSVEGQGNEKLFF. CDR3 sequence (DNA): TGCAGCGTTGAGGGACAGGGGAATGAAAAACTGTTTTTT. Supplemented by reference TRBV29-1 and TRBJ1-4, the full variable domain reads SAVISQKPSRDICQRGTSLTIQCQVDSQVTMMFWYRQQPGQSLTLIATANQGSEATYESGFVIDKFPISRPNLTFSTLTVSNMSPEDSSIYLCSVEGQGNEKLFFGSGTQLSVL.

As to this clone: At one of its ends the junction is not consistent with the germline gene, which may arise from a read error. In nucleotides, the CDR3 is TGTGCCAGCAGCTCCCAACTGGGGGCTAATGAAAAATTGTTTTTT. Protein sequence: CASSSQLGANEKLFF. The chain employs TRBV7-2 and TRBJ1-4; D perhaps matches TRBD1 (6 bases). Germline CDR1 is SGHTA and CDR2 is FQGNSA. This CDR3 contains 15 residues.

The chain joins TRBV7-2 to TRBJ2-7, with D possibly matching TRBD2 (6 bases). The CDR3 extends over 12 amino acids. The germline V and J ends were trimmed by 7 bases and 1 base, with 8 bases remaining between them. The germline gives CDR1 SGHTA, CDR2 FQGNSA. CDR3 in amino acids: CASMEGSYEQYF. CDR3 sequence (DNA): TGTGCCAGCATGGAGGGTTCCTACGAGCAGTACTTC.

This chain links TRBV7-8 with TRBJ2-1, with TRBD1 identical over 8 bases. J lost 5 bases, V lost 3 bases, and 6 bases had no gene match. Germline V gene sequence: CDR1 SGHVS, CDR2 FQNEAQ. The CDR3 totals 15 residues. The CDR3 loop reads CASSFRDRKDNEQFF. The CDR3 nucleotides read TGTGCCAGCAGCTTCCGGGACAGGAAAGACAATGAGCAGTTCTTC.

This clone appeared once. The chain uses TRBV2 and TRBJ2-7; D call uncertain. The germline V gene encodes CDR1 SNHLY and CDR2 FYNNEI. The CDR3 has 13 residues. The ends were cut back, 5 bases at V and 4 bases at J, with 12 bases in the middle. The CDR3 sequence: CASSSSTVYEQYF. In DNA, the CDR3 is TGTGCCAGCAGTTCAAGTACAGTTTACGAGCAGTACTTC.

There are a few counts of this clone. The chain combines TRBV2 with TRBJ1-2, with D unresolved. Germline assignment: CDR1 SNHLY and CDR2 FYNNEI. The CDR3 totals 14 residues. V was clipped by 2 bases and J by 0 bases, with 7 bases between them. CDR3 DNA: TGTGCCAGCAGTGAAAACAGCCCTAACTATGGCTACACCTTC. This translates into CASSENSPNYGYTF.

This clone has a handful of counts. This sequence joins TRBV5-6 and TRBJ1-2, with D unresolved. V was shortened by 0 bases and J by 4 bases, with 10 bases between the two germline ends. The CDR3 contains 14 residues. The germline CDR1 and CDR2 sequences are SGHDT and YYEEEE. Here the CDR3 reads CASSLGTALYGYTF. The CDR3 DNA reads as TGTGCCAGCAGCTTGGGAACAGCTCTCTATGGCTACACCTTC.

The V call is TRBV6-5, the J call TRBJ1-2; 9 nucleotides line up with TRBD1. V trimming: 5 bases; J trimming: 3 bases; junction bases outside the gene matches: 1. The CDR3 is made up of 13 amino acids. The germline V gene has CDR1 MNHEY and CDR2 SVGAGI. As DNA, the CDR3 is TGTGCCAGCAGTACAGGGGGCTACTATGGCTACACCTTC. Encoded protein: CASSTGGYYGYTF.